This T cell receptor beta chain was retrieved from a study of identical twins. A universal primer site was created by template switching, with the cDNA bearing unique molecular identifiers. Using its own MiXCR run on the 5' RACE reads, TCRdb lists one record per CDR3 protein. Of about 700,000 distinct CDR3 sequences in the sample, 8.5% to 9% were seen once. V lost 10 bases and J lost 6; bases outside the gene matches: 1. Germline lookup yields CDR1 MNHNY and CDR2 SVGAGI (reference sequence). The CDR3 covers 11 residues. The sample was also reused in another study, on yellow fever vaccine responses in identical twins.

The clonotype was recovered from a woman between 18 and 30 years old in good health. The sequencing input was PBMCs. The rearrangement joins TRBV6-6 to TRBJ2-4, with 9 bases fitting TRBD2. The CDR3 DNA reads TGTGCCACGACTAGCGGAAACATTCAGTACTTC. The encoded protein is CATTSGNIQYF.